This T cell receptor (beta chain) was documented in a study of T cells in Graves' hyperthyroidism and ophthalmopathy. General study results and limits: Onset of ophthalmopathy came a median approximately 6 months after the model predicted it.

This clonotype was picked up one time. The antigen is not known. CDR1 DFQATT and CDR2 SNEGSKA come from the germline V gene (reference sequence). V lost 1 base, J lost 9 bases, and 15 bases lay in between. The CDR3 is 13 residues long. Patients having uncontrolled infection, another autoimmune disease, pregnancy or lactation were not included. Diagnostic assessment was based on clinical symptoms, serum thyroxine and TRAb, thyroid ultrasound and orbital computed tomography. What was amplified from RNA transcripts were TCR beta CDR3 regions. TCR CDR3 regions were first amplified by RT-PCR with HTBI primers. TCRdb redid the calling of the multiplex PCR reads with MiXCR, one entry per CDR3 protein. Altogether approximately 510,000 distinct CDR3 sequences are present, 40% to 50% being singletons, with the ten largest covering around two fifths.

Sequenced material: peripheral blood or thyroid tissue (not recorded which). The receptor was derived from an adult woman with Graves' disease, either hyperthyroidism or ophthalmopathy (not recorded which). The chain carries TRBV20-1 and TRBJ2-5; D possibly corresponds to TRBD2 (7 bases). For the CDR3, the DNA is TGCAGTGCTAGAGTGAGAGGGGAGGGGGCCCAGTACTTC. Translation: CSARVRGEGAQYF.